The subject of this entry is one T cell receptor (beta chain). Its antigen is still unknown. Trimming left V 5 bases short and J 0 bases short, with 3 bases between. CDR3 length: 11 amino acids. Per germline, CDR1 DFQATT and CDR2 SNEGSKA (reference sequence). This entry is derived from a study of T cells after yellow fever vaccination. Study-wide findings and caveats: Though it reached lower strength, the secondary response hit its peak faster, day 5 versus 15. Clones from primary vaccination mostly reappeared after the booster (about 97% CD4, approximately 91% CD8).

It was through 5'RACE template switching that TCR cDNA was made, with a universal primer site and UMIs added. TCRdb reprocessed the 5' RACE reads via MiXCR and lists one record per CDR3 protein. The table includes just under 600,000 distinct CDR3 sequences, approximately 13% detected once. The chain has TRBV20-1 and TRBJ2-3; D ambiguous. The clonotype comes from a man aged 30 to 39 who received the YFV17D yellow fever vaccine. Source: PBMCs, taken on the day of the yellow fever booster vaccination. This CDR3 is CSAWSTDTQYF. The CDR3 DNA is TGCAGTGCTTGGAGCACAGATACGCAGTATTTT.